The 14 T cell receptor beta chains listed next were all sequenced from one sample in a study of PD-1 blockade in mismatch repair-deficient tumors. Clones were sequenced by immunoSEQ multiplex PCR, and TCRdb holds only the in-frame ones, with some missing. The sample shows over 100,000 clones, over 65% of them seen only once. The sample was peripheral blood, taken around 60 weeks after starting pembrolizumab. These TCRs come from an adult with mismatch repair-deficient cancer.

This chain uses TRBV7-3 with TRBJ1-2; no firm D call. The CDR3 totals 15 residues. Trimming left V 1 base short and J 2 bases short, with 11 bases between. Germline assignment: CDR1 SGHTA and CDR2 FQGTGA. CDR3 coding DNA: TGTGCCAGCAGCTTAAATCCTAGCGGAAACTATGGCTACACCTTC. This gives the protein CASSLNPSGNYGYTF.

This CDR3 is CAARQNGYTF. DNA of the CDR3: TGTGCCGCCCGGCAGAATGGCTACACCTTC. This chain connects TRBV6-5 to TRBJ1-2; D not certain. Germline lookup yields CDR1 MNHEY and CDR2 SVGAGI. V was pared by 11 bases and J by 6 bases, with 10 bases between. The CDR3 consists of 10 residues.

The chain links TRBV2 to TRBJ2-2, with D tentatively TRBD1 or TRBD2 (6 bases each). The V end lost 3 bases, the J end lost 2 bases, and 13 bases lay between the germline ends. CDR3 size: 16 residues. Per germline, CDR1 SNHLY and CDR2 FYNNEI. The CDR3 DNA is TGTGCCAGCAGTGACCCGGGGGCGAGAAACACCGGGGAGCTGTTTTTT. Translated, it gives CASSDPGARNTGELFF.

The chain combines TRBV5-6 with TRBJ2-3, with TRBD2 matching 10 bases. CDR3 length: 16 amino acids. V shed 2 bases, J shed 2 bases, and the junction held 5 bases outside the gene matches. Germline V gene data show CDR1 as SGHDT and CDR2 as YYEEEE. The CDR3 loop reads CASSFLLAGYTDTQYF. In DNA form, the CDR3 reads TGTGCCAGCAGCTTTTTACTAGCGGGGTACACAGATACGCAGTATTTT.

This sequence joins TRBV7-9 and TRBJ1-1; no definite D call. The CDR3 has 12 amino acids. V lost 5 bases, J lost 7 bases, and 11 bases lay in between. Germline CDR1 SEHNR, CDR2 FQNEAQ (reference sequence). The CDR3 DNA is TGTGCCAGCAGCCGATTACAGATTGAAGCTTTCTTT. Translating gives CASSRLQIEAFF.

The V gene is TRBV7-2, the J gene TRBJ2-1; possible D gene TRBD1, 5 bases. V dropped 1 base and J dropped 9 bases, with 16 bases sitting between them. CDR1 and CDR2 (germline): SGHTA, FQGNSA. CDR3 length: 15 amino acids. CDR3 loop: CASSLGDVGLAEQFF. The CDR3 DNA reads TGTGCCAGCAGCTTAGGGGATGTGGGGCTGGCTGAGCAGTTCTTC.

V gene TRBV4-2 combines with J gene TRBJ2-1; the D gene is possibly TRBD2 (6 bases). V shed 1 base and J shed 6 bases, with 16 bases lying between them. The CDR3 length is 16 residues. CDR1 and CDR2 (germline): LGHNA, YNFKEQ. The CDR3 region has the DNA TGTGCCAGCAGCCAAGCTCCTAGCGCTTCTGGCAATGAGCAGTTCTTC. Residues: CASSQAPSASGNEQFF.

This clone appeared a few times. This sequence joins TRBV7-9 and TRBJ2-5; weak D call: TRBD1 (5 bases). Trimming stripped 7 bases from V and 1 base from J, with 13 bases between. This CDR3 region has 14 residues. Germline CDR1 and CDR2: SEHNR and FQNEAQ (reference sequence). The CDR3 DNA is TGTGCCAGCATCGGTCGGACATTCCAAGAGACCCAGTACTTC. It yields the protein CASIGRTFQETQYF.

With regard to this clone: One junction end disagrees with the germline gene, perhaps due to a read error. The chain carries TRBV25-1 and TRBJ2-2; the D is unclear. Germline CDR1 is MGHDK and CDR2 is SYGVNS. The CDR3 loop spans 15 amino acids. DNA of the CDR3: TGTGCCAGCAGGGGCGGCCAGCCGAACGCCGGGGAGCTGTTTTTT. This translates into CASRGGQPNAGELFF.

With respect to this clone: Its ends do not fully match the called genes, so a read error is possible. The chain combines TRBV6-5 with TRBJ2-3; D is possibly TRBD1 (6 bases). Germline values: CDR1 MNHEY, CDR2 SVGAGI. The CDR3 runs 14 residues. CDR3: CASSPAWRTDRQYF. CDR3 DNA sequence: TGTGCCAGCAGTCCGGCCTGGAGGACAGATAGGCAGTATTTT.

The rearrangement links TRBV5-6 to TRBJ2-7; D may be TRBD2 (5 bases). Germline V gives CDR1 SGHDT, CDR2 YYEEEE. CDR3 length equals 16 residues. V lost 0 bases to trimming and J lost 6 bases, with 19 bases between them. CDR3 region: CASSLDLRTSNAEQYF. The CDR3 nucleotides are TGTGCCAGCAGCTTGGATTTGAGGACTTCGAATGCCGAGCAGTACTTC.

This sequence joins TRBV19 and TRBJ2-1, with D perhaps matching TRBD1 (5 bases). Germline values: CDR1 LNHDA, CDR2 SQIVND (reference sequence). V was pared by 2 bases and J by 5 bases, with 13 bases between. CDR3 length: 15 residues. CDR3 region: CASSISHDRNNEQFF. The CDR3 DNA sequence: TGTGCCAGTAGTATATCCCATGACAGAAACAATGAGCAGTTCTTC.

The genes are TRBV5-1 and TRBJ2-5; maybe TRBD1 (5 bases). The CDR3 loop spans 15 amino acids. CDR1 SGHRS and CDR2 YFSETQ come from the germline V gene. Trimming cost V 4 bases and J 5 bases, with 18 bases left between them. CDR3 in DNA: TGCGCCAGCAGCACATCAGACAGCCCGGTGGAGACCCAGTACTTC. Its protein product is CASSTSDSPVETQYF.

The rearrangement joins TRBV6-6 to TRBJ2-7, with 7 bases aligning to TRBD1. Trimming took 2 bases from V and 1 from J; bases not matched to a gene: 8. The germline CDR1 and CDR2 sequences are MNHNY and SVGAGI (reference sequence). The CDR3 totals 16 residues. The CDR3 region has the DNA TGTGCCAGCAGTTACAGCGACAGGGAGCAATCCTACGAGCAGTACTTC. Its translation: CASSYSDREQSYEQYF.